These 18 T cell receptor beta chains share one sample of origin, sequenced in a study of blood T cell repertoires in COVID-19. Data came from immunoSEQ multiplex PCR; TCRdb stores just in-frame clones and leaves some out. The sample holds some 75,000 clones, around 80% seen once. The sequencing sample was made of peripheral blood. The source of these receptors is a man aged 50 to 60 with COVID-19, enrolled during active disease.

The V call is TRBV7-3, the J call TRBJ2-2, with TRBD2 identical over 15 bases. This CDR3 is built from 20 residues. Germline CDR1 reads SGHTA; CDR2 reads FQGTGA. V trimming: 3 bases; J trimming: 1 base; junction bases outside the gene matches: 9. CDR3 loop: CASSFGLAGGLGLNTGELFF. The CDR3 bases are TGTGCCAGCAGCTTTGGACTAGCGGGAGGGCTAGGCCTGAACACCGGGGAGCTGTTTTTT.

A single count supports this clone. J is TRBJ1-5 and V is TRBV2; D gene ambiguous. V was shortened by 2 bases and J by 2 bases, with 7 bases between the two germline ends. CDR3 length: 14 residues. CDR1 SNHLY and CDR2 FYNNEI come from the germline V gene. The CDR3 sequence: CASSESIGNQPQHF. The CDR3 DNA reads TGTGCCAGCAGTGAAAGCATTGGCAATCAGCCCCAGCATTTT.

This clone was recorded only once. This chain links TRBV4-1 with TRBJ2-1, with 8 bases matching TRBD2. CDR1 is MGHRA and CDR2 is YSYEKL in the germline V gene. This CDR3 spans 19 amino acids. V lost 1 base and J lost 2; bases outside the gene matches: 13. The CDR3 loop is CASSQGPIGLAGPYNEQFF. CDR3 bases: TGCGCCAGCAGCCAAGGGCCAATCGGGCTAGCGGGCCCCTACAATGAGCAGTTCTTC.

This rearrangement joins TRBV14 to TRBJ2-7; possibly TRBD2 for D (5 bases). The V gene's germline CDR1 is SGHDN and CDR2 FVKESK. The CDR3 totals 16 residues. Trimming removed 3 bases at V and 2 bases at J, with 17 bases between. CDR3 sequence (DNA): TGTGCCAGCAGCCACCCGAAAGGGAGAGGGACCTACGAGCAGTACTTC. It specifies CASSHPKGRGTYEQYF.

The V and J genes are TRBV3-1 (or the pseudogene TRBV3-2) and TRBJ2-6, with 7 bases fitting TRBD2. This CDR3 has 16 residues. Germline V CDR1 and CDR2: LGHDT, YNNKEL (reference sequence). The V gene end was trimmed by 4 bases and the J gene end by 2 bases; junction bases not matched to a gene: 5. The CDR3 region has the DNA TGTGCCAGCAGCCGAGGGGAGGGAACTGGGGCCAACGTCCTGACTTTC. The encoded protein is CASSRGEGTGANVLTF.

This chain connects TRBV7-3 to TRBJ2-1, with 9 positions matching TRBD2. V lost 1 base, J lost 7 bases, and 5 bases stayed unmatched. Germline CDR1 is SGHTA and CDR2 is FQGTGA. This CDR3 spans 15 amino acids. CDR3 amino acids: CASSLMPSGKNEQFF. As DNA, the CDR3 is TGTGCCAGCAGCTTAATGCCTAGCGGGAAAAATGAGCAGTTCTTC.

CDR3 coding DNA: TGTGCCAGCAGCCGCGGACTAGCGGGGGGGGGTGAGCAGTTCTTC. Residues: CASSRGLAGGGEQFF. V usage is TRBV5-4 and J usage is TRBJ2-1, with 15 bases fitting TRBD2. The CDR3 has 15 amino acids. The J segment lost 9 bases and the V segment lost 4 bases, leaving 5 bases of the junction unmatched. The germline CDR1 and CDR2 sequences are SGHNT and YYREEE (reference sequence).

The CDR3 DNA sequence: TGTGCCAGCAGCCCCGACAGGGCAGGAGAGACCCAGTACTTC. It translates to CASSPDRAGETQYF. The gene calls are TRBV7-3 and TRBJ2-5, with 7 bases matching TRBD1. Trimming at V came to 5 bases and at J to 4 bases, leaving 7 bases not matched to a gene. The germline V gene has CDR1 SGHTA and CDR2 FQGTGA. CDR3 length equals 14 residues. Using reference TRBV7-3 and TRBJ2-5 for the parts outside the CDR3, the full variable domain is GAGVSQTPSNKVTEKGKYVELRCDPISGHTALYWYRQSLGQGPEFLIYFQGTGAADDSGLPNDRFFAVRPEGSVSTLKIQRTERGDSAVYLCASSPDRAGETQYFGPGTRLLVL.

This clone was seen just once. The chain links TRBV19 to TRBJ1-6; TRBD1 agrees at 10 bases. CDR3 size: 13 residues. Germline V CDR1 and CDR2: LNHDA, SQIVND (reference sequence). V dropped 8 bases and J dropped 8; count of bases not matched to a gene: 3. The CDR3 DNA sequence: TGTGCCAGTGACAGGGGGCGCGATTCACCCCTCCACTTT. Protein: CASDRGRDSPLHF.

V is TRBV20-1 and J is TRBJ2-3; maybe TRBD1 (5 bases). Germline lookup yields CDR1 DFQATT and CDR2 SNEGSKA (reference sequence). This CDR3 has 11 residues. V lost 7 bases and J 5 bases, leaving 10 bases between the germline ends. The CDR3 spells CSGQIEDTQYF. The CDR3 coding sequence is TGCAGTGGACAGATAGAAGATACGCAGTATTTT.

The J gene is TRBJ1-4, the V gene TRBV24-1; 12 bases line up with TRBD1. The CDR3 has 20 amino acids. V lost 1 base and J lost 6; bases outside the gene matches: 14. CDR1 and CDR2 from the germline V gene are KGHDR and SFDVKD. The DNA for the CDR3 is TGTGCCACCAGTGATTTAGCCGGGACAGGGGGCGAGGAGGGTGATGAAAAACTGTTTTTT. Translated: CATSDLAGTGGEEGDEKLFF.

This sequence joins TRBV5-4 and TRBJ2-3; 8 nucleotides line up with TRBD2. The germline V gene encodes CDR1 SGHNT and CDR2 YYREEE (reference sequence). The CDR3 has 12 amino acids. With V trimmed by 4 bases and J by 6 bases, 1 base remained unmatched. CDR3 sequence (DNA): TGTGCCAGCAGCCGACTAGCGGATACGCAGTATTTT. It specifies CASSRLADTQYF.

This chain links TRBV11-1 with TRBJ2-5; 8 nucleotides match TRBD2. The CDR3 is 15 amino acids. The V and J ends lost 6 bases and 4 bases, in that order; junction bases with no gene match: 10. Germline V gene sequence: CDR1 SGHAT, CDR2 FQDESV (reference sequence). The CDR3 DNA reads TGTGCCAGCAGGTACAGCGGGAGCTATCCAGAGACCCAGTACTTC. Translated: CASRYSGSYPETQYF.

The chain combines TRBV29-1 with TRBJ2-5; D possibly corresponds to TRBD1 (5 bases). The CDR3 runs 14 residues. Germline CDR1 reads SQVTM; CDR2 reads ANQGSEA. V was trimmed by 6 bases and J by 5 bases, leaving 19 bases between them. The CDR3 bases are TGCAGCGTGACCCCGACAGTCGGCGTGGAGACCCAGTACTTC. Its protein product is CSVTPTVGVETQYF.

The V call is TRBV28, the J call TRBJ1-1; TRBD1 agrees at 7 bases. V lost 6 bases to trimming and J lost 6 bases; unmatched junction nucleotides: 13. The V gene's germline CDR1 is MDHEN and CDR2 SYDVKM. The CDR3 contains 15 residues. CDR3 in DNA: TGTGCCAGCAGGAGACCAACAGGGACAGAGGCTGAAGCTTTCTTT. It is translated as CASRRPTGTEAEAFF.

This chain uses TRBV2 with TRBJ2-4, with TRBD1 as a possible D gene (6 bases). V lost 4 bases and J 3 bases, leaving 7 bases between the germline ends. In germline, CDR1 is SNHLY, CDR2 FYNNEI. CDR3 length: 13 amino acids. The CDR3 DNA is TGTGCCAGCAGTGCAGGGGACAAAAACATTCAGTACTTC. Translating it yields CASSAGDKNIQYF. The variable domain in full, with the rest retrieved from reference TRBV2 and TRBJ2-4, is EPEVTQTPSHQVTQMGQEVILRCVPISNHLYFYWYRQILGQKVEFLVSFYNNEISEKSEIFDDQFSVERPDGSNFTLKIRSTKLEDSAMYFCASSAGDKNIQYFGAGTRLSVL.

This CDR3 reads CASSPLATGELFF. CDR3 nucleotides: TGTGCCAGTTCCCCCCTAGCAACCGGGGAGCTGTTTTTT. This sequence joins TRBV19 and TRBJ2-2; D might be TRBD2 (5 bases). V lost 8 bases and J 5 bases, leaving 12 bases between the germline ends. The germline gives CDR1 LNHDA, CDR2 SQIVND (reference sequence). The CDR3 has 13 residues.

The V call is TRBV2, the J call TRBJ1-4; 7 bases map to TRBD1. This CDR3 has 15 residues. V lost 6 bases, J lost 4 bases, and 8 bases stayed unmatched. Germline assignment: CDR1 SNHLY and CDR2 FYNNEI. The CDR3 DNA is TGTGCCAGCAGCCCAGAGGGACAGTTTAATGAAAAACTGTTTTTT. Amino acids: CASSPEGQFNEKLFF.